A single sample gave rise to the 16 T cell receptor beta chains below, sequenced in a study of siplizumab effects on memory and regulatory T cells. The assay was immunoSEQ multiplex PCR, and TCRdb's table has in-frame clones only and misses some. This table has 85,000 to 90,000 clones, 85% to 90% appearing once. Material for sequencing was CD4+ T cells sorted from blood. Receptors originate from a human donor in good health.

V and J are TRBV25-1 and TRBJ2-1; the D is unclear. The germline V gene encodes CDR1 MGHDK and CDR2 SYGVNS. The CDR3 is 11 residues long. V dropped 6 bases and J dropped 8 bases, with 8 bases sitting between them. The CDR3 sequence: CASRLWDEQFF. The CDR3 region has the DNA TGTGCCAGCAGGCTATGGGATGAGCAGTTCTTC.

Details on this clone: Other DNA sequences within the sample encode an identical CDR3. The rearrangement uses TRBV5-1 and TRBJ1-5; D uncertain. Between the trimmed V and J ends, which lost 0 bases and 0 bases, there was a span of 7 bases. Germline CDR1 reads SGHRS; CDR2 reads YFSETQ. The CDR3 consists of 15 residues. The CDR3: CASSLDGYSNQPQHF. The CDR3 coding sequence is TGCGCCAGCAGCTTGGATGGGTATAGCAATCAGCCCCAGCATTTT.

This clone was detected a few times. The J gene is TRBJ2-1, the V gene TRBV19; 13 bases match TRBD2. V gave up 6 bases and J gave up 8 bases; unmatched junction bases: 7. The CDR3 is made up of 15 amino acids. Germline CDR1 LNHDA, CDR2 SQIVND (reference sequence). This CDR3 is CASSPRTSGSYEQFF. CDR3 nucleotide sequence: TGTGCCAGTAGCCCGCGGACTAGCGGGAGCTATGAGCAGTTCTTC.

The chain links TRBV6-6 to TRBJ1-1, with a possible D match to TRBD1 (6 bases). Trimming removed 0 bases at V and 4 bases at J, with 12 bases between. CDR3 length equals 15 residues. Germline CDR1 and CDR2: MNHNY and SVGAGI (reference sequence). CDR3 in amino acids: CASSYSGGKGTEAFF. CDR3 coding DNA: TGTGCCAGCAGTTACTCGGGGGGCAAGGGCACTGAAGCTTTCTTT.

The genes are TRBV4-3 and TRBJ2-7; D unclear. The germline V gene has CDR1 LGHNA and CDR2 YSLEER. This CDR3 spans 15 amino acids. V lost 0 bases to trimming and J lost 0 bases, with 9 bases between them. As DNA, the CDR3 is TGCGCCAGCAGCCAAGACGTTGGCTCCTCCTACGAGCAGTACTTC. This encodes CASSQDVGSSYEQYF.

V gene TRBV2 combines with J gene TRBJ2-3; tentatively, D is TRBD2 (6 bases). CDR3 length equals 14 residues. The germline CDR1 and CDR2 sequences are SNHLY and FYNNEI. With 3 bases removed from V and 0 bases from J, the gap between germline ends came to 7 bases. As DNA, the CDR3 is TGTGCCAGCAGTGATGCGGGGAGCACAGATACGCAGTATTTT. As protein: CASSDAGSTDTQYF.

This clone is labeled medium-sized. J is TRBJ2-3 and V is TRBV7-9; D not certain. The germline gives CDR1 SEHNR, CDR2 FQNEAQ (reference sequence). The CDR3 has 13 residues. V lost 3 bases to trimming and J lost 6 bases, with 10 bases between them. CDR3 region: CASSLQLDDTQYF. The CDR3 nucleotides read TGTGCCAGCAGCTTGCAGCTAGATGATACGCAGTATTTT.

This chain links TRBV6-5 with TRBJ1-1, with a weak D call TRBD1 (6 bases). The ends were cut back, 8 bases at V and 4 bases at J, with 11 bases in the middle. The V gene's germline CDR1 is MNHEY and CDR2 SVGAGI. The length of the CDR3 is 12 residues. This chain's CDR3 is CASHRVGTEAFF. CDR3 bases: TGTGCCAGCCACAGGGTCGGCACTGAAGCTTTCTTT.

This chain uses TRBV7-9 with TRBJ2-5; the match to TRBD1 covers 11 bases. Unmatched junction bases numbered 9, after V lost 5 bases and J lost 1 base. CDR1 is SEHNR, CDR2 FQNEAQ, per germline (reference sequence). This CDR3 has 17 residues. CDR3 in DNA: TGTGCCAGCAGCCTCACATCCGGGACAGGGGGCCAAGAGACCCAGTACTTC. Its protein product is CASSLTSGTGGQETQYF.

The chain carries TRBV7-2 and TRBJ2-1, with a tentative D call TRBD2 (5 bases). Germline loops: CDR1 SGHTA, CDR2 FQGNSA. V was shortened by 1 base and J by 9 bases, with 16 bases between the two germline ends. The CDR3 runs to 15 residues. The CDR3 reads CASSLVDVRSGEQFF. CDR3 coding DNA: TGTGCCAGCAGCTTAGTTGATGTTAGGAGCGGTGAGCAGTTCTTC.

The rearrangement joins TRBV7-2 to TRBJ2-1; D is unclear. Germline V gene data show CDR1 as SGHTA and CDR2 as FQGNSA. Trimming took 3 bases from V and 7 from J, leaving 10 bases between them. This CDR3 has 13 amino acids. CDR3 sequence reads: CASSFQMNNEQFF. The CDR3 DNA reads TGTGCCAGCAGCTTTCAAATGAATAATGAGCAGTTCTTC.

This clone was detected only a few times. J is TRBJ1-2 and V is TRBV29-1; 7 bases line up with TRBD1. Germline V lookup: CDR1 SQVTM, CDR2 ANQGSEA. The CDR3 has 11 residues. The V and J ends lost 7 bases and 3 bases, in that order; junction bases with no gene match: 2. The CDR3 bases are TGCAGCGCCGGGACAGACTATGGCTACACCTTC. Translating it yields CSAGTDYGYTF. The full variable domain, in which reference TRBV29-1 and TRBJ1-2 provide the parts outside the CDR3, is SAVISQKPSRDICQRGTSLTIQCQVDSQVTMMFWYRQQPGQSLTLIATANQGSEATYESGFVIDKFPISRPNLTFSTLTVSNMSPEDSSIYLCSAGTDYGYTFGSGTRLTVV.

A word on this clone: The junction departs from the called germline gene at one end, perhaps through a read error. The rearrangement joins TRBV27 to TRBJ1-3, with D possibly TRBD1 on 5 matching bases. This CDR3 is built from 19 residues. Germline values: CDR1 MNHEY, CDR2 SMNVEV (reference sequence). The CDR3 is CASSSRGKKEGVSGNTTYF. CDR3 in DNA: TGTGCCAGCAGTTCGAGGGGAAAAAAAGAAGGGGTCTCTGGAAACACCACATATTTT.

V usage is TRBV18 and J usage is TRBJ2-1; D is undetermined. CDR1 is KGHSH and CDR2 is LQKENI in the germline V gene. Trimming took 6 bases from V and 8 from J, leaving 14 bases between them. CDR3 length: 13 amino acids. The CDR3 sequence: CASSPRLSDEQFF. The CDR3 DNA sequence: TGTGCCAGCTCCCCTCGGCTTTCCGATGAGCAGTTCTTC.

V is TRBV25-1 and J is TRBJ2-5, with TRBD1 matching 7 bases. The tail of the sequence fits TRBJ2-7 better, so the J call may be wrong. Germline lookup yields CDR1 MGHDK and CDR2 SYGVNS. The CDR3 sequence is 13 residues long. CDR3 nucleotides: TGTGCCAGCAGTCCCGGGACAGCCAACGAGCAGTACTTC. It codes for CASSPGTANEQYF.

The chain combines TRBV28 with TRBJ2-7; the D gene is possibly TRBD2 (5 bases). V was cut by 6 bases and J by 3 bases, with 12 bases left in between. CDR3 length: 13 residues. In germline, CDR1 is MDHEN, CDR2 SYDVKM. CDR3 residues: CASRNNRDYEQYF. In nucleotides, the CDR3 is TGTGCCAGCAGAAATAACCGGGACTACGAGCAGTACTTC.